This T cell receptor beta chain comes out of a study of CXCR3-negative and CXCR3-positive naive CD8 T cells. In regard to this clonotype: The target antigen is unknown.

Germline V lookup: CDR1 SQVTM, CDR2 ANQGSEA. This CDR3 comprises 13 residues. General study points: Greater hydrophobicity was found in TRB CDR3s of CXCR3-positive naive cells than of CXCR3-negative naive cells. TRBV-TRBJ usage matched between naive CXCR3-negative and CXCR3-positive cells but not between memory cells.

The method, 5' RACE with UMI labels, was used to prepare the TRB cDNA libraries. TCRdb reprocessed the 5' RACE reads, keeping one entry per CDR3 protein, no DNA. The table for this sample gives nearly 110,000 distinct CDR3 sequences. The sequence was collected from a human donor in good health. Some clones in this sample may be carry-over from other donors' samples. The chain links TRBV29-1 to TRBJ2-7; TCRdb's D call, TRBD1, is unchecked because there is no DNA. The sample comprised naive CXCR3+ CD8+ T cells from blood. Subset denoted: CD45RO-CCR7+CD27+CD95- naive CD8+ T cells expressing CXCR3 (TNR3+). CDR3 amino acids: CSVESRVGYEQYF.